This is a list of T cell receptor beta chains from one sample in a study of cytotoxic CD8 clonotypes in ibrutinib-treated CLL. Profiled with immunoSEQ multiplex PCR; TCRdb holds only in-frame clones, not every one. Of 45,000 to 70,000 clones in the sample, approximately 60% were seen once. Material: PBMCs, obtained after 24 months of ibrutinib treatment. The receptors were gathered from a human donor with chronic lymphocytic leukemia. Both conserved end residues are part of each CDR3. The D gene is left open where the match is weak. The size entry is marked missing in some rows and otherwise reads once, few, many or a size class.

.	.	TRBJ2-1	14	TRBV27	TGTGCCAGCAGTTTACTGGGAAAGGGCAATGAGCAGTTCTTC	CASSLLGKGNEQFF
once	.	TRBJ1-2	17	TRBV5-5	TGTGCCAGCAGCTTGGCCGGTCCCGCGGGTCAAGGACATGGCTACACCTTC	CASSLAGPAGQGHGYTF
.	TRBD1	TRBJ1-1	16	TRBV5-6	TGTGCCAGCAGCCCGGGACAGGGACCCCCCTGGGCTGAAGCTTTCTTT	CASSPGQGPPWAEAFF
once	.	TRBJ2-5	14	TRBV11-2	TGTGCCAGCAGCTTAGTGGGCAGTGTAGAGACCCAGTACTTC	CASSLVGSVETQYF
few	.	TRBJ1-5	15	TRBV19	TGTGCCAGTAGTATGGGACGGAGTACGAATCAGCCCCAGCATTTT	CASSMGRSTNQPQHF
.	TRBD2	TRBJ2-1	15	TRBV7-9	TGTGCCAGCAGCTCAAGGACTAGCGGGTACAATGAGCAGTTCTTC	CASSSRTSGYNEQFF
few	.	TRBJ1-6	16	TRBV5-1	TGCGCCAGCAGCATCGGGGAGAGCTCCTATAATTCACCCCTCCACTTT	CASSIGESSYNSPLHF
few	.	TRBJ2-2	13	TRBV5-6	TGTGCCAGCAGTTGGCAGAACACCGGGGAGCTGTTTTTT	CASSWQNTGELFF
many	.	TRBJ2-7	13	TRBV7-8	TGTGCCAGCAGCTTACGTGGGGACTACGAGCAGTACTTC	CASSLRGDYEQYF
.	.	TRBJ2-5	14	TRBV6-5	TGTGCCAGCAGTTCCCGGGCGGGACGCGAGACCCAGTACTTC	CASSSRAGRETQYF
few	.	TRBJ1-6	13	TRBV10-1	TGCGCCAGCAGGGCGTCGGGAAATTCACCCCTCCACTTT	CASRASGNSPLHF
many	.	TRBJ2-6	16	TRBV19	TGTGCCAGTATCCGACAGCCAAACTCTGGGGCCAACGTCCTGACTTTC	CASIRQPNSGANVLTF
.	TRBD1	TRBJ2-7	15	TRBV6-1	TGTGCCAGCAGTCGGGCTGGGACAGGGGGCTACGAGCAGTACTTC	CASSRAGTGGYEQYF
.	.	TRBJ1-1	14	TRBV11-3	TGTGCCAGCAGCTTAGGGGCAGGGGAGGCTGAAGCTTTCTTT	CASSLGAGEAEAFF
.	TRBD2	TRBJ2-3	16	TRBV30	TGTGCCTGGAGCCCGGGACTAGCGGGCATATCGAATACGCAGTATTTT	CAWSPGLAGISNTQYF
few	TRBD1	TRBJ1-3	14	TRBV18	TGTGCCAGCTCCGCGACAGGGACTGGAAACACCATATATTTT	CASSATGTGNTIYF
.	.	TRBJ2-6	15	TRBV5-6	TGTGCCAGCAGCCTAAGAGGGACTGGGGCCAACGTCCTGACTTTC	CASSLRGTGANVLTF
many	TRBD1	TRBJ2-3	16	TRBV6-5	TGTGCCAGCAGTTACTCGGGACAGGGGGCAGGAGATACGCAGTATTTT	CASSYSGQGAGDTQYF
once	.	TRBJ2-6	17	TRBV27	TGTGCCAGCAGTCGATACACAGCGAACTCTGGGGCCAACGTCCTGACTTTC	CASSRYTANSGANVLTF
.	.	TRBJ2-3	14	TRBV21-1	TGTGCCGGGGGCGTCATCGTCGGCACAGATACGCAGTATTTT	CAGGVIVGTDTQYF
few	TRBD2	TRBJ2-7	17	TRBV7-9	TGTGCCAGCAGCTTAGCGCTCACTAGCGGGAGGATCTACGAGCAGTACTTC	CASSLALTSGRIYEQYF
.	TRBD2	TRBJ2-7	13	TRBV6-5	TGTGCCAGCAGAAGTAGCGGGAGTTACGAGCAGTACTTC	CASRSSGSYEQYF
.	.	TRBJ1-1	12	TRBV6-1	TGTGCCAGCGGAAACTGGTTCACTGAAGCTTTCTTT	CASGNWFTEAFF
.	.	TRBJ1-1	12	TRBV28	TGTGCCAGCAGTTTTGGGGGGGGTGAAGCTTTCTTT	CASSFGGGEAFF
once	.	TRBJ2-1	14	TRBV28	TGTGCCAGCCTCTCTCAGGTAGGGCGCAATGAGCAGTTCTTC	CASLSQVGRNEQFF
.	TRBD2	TRBJ2-4	13	TRBV6-6	TGTGCCAGCAGTTACTCCGGGGACTATCTACGGGACTTC	CASSYSGDYLRDF
many	.	TRBJ1-4	20	TRBV18	TGTGCCAGCTCACCAACGCGCTCTACAGGGACCTCTGCAACTAATGAAAAACTGTTTTTT	CASSPTRSTGTSATNEKLFF